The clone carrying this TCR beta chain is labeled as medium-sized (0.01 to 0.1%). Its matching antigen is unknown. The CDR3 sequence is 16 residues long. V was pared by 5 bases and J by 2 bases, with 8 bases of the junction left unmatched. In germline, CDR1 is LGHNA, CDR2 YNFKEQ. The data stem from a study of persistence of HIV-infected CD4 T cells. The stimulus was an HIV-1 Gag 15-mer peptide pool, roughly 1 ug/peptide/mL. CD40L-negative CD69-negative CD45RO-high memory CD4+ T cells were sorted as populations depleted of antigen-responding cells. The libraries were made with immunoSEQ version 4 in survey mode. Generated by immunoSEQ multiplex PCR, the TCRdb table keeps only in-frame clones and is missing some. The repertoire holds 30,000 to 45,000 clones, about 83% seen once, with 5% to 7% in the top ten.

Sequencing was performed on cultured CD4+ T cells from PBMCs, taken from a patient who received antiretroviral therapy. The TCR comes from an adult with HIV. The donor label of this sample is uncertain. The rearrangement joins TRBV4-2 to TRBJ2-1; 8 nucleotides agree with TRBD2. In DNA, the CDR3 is TGTGCCAGCAGCGGGGCGGGGGGCCCCACCTACAATGAGCAGTTCTTC. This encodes CASSGAGGPTYNEQFF.